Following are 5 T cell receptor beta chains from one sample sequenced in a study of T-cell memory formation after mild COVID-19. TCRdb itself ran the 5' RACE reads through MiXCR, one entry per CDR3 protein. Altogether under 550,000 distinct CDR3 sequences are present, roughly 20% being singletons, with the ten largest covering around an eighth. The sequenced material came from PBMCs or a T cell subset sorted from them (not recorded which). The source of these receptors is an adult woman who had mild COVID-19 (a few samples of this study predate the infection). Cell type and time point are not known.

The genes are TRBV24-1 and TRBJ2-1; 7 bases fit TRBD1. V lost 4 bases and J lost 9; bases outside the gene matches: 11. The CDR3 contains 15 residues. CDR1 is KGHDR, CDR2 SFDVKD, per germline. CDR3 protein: CATSDIGTASGEQFF. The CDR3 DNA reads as TGTGCCACCAGTGACATCGGGACAGCCTCGGGTGAGCAGTTCTTC.

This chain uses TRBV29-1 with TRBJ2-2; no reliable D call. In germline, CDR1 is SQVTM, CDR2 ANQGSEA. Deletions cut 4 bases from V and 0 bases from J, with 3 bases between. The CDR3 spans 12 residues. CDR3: CSVVANTGELFF. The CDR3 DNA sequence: TGCAGCGTTGTAGCGAACACCGGGGAGCTGTTTTTT.

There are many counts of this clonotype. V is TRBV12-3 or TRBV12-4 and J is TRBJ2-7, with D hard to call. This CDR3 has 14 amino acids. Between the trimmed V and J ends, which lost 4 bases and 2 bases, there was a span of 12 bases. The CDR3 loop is CASSYTASTYEQYF. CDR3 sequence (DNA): TGTGCCAGCAGTTACACCGCCTCTACCTACGAGCAGTACTTC.

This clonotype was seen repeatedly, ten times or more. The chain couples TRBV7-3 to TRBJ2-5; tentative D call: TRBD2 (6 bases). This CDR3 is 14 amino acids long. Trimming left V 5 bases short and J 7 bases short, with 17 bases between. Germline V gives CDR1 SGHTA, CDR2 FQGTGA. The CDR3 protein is CASSPGLSAGTQYF. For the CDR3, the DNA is TGTGCCAGCAGCCCGGGACTGTCTGCGGGGACCCAGTACTTC.

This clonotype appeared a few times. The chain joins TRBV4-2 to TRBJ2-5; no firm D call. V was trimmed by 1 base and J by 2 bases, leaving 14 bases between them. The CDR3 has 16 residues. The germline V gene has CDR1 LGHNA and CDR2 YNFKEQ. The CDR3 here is CASSQVGATLQETQYF. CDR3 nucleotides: TGTGCCAGCAGCCAAGTGGGCGCAACCCTACAAGAGACCCAGTACTTC.